The clone carrying this T cell receptor beta chain was seen ten or more times. Its specificity is not known. Described time point: newly diagnosed GD, antithyroid drugs for less than 3 months. With RNA extracted from PBMCs as input, the TCR library was made. The entry originates in a study of regulatory T cells in long-lasting Graves disease. CDR3 length: 15 amino acids. The germline CDR1 and CDR2 sequences are DFQATT and SNEGSKA (reference sequence). V shed 1 base and J shed 4 bases, with 14 bases lying between them. Sequencing libraries for TCR beta were prepared with iRepertoire HTBI primers and Arm-PCR of CDR3 regions. From the multiplex PCR reads, TCRdb called clonotypes with MiXCR, one entry per CDR3 protein. The sample yields around 450,000 distinct CDR3 sequences, around 16% seen once. Study-level results: The study found lower TCR diversity in persistent Graves' patients than in newly diagnosed ones.

Separately, the same data were catalogued under a study of T cells in Graves' hyperthyroidism and ophthalmopathy. From that report: The study used the HTBI primer set for a first-round RT-PCR of the TCR CDR3.

Specimen: peripheral blood mononuclear cells (PBMCs), collected at new diagnosis, from a patient treated with antithyroid drugs. This chain connects TRBV20-1 to TRBJ1-5; no reliable D call. The clonotype originates from a middle-aged man with Graves disease. The DNA of the CDR3 is TGCAGTGCTAGAGTATCCGAGGGCCAAAATCAGCCCCAGCATTTT. Translated, it gives CSARVSEGQNQPQHF.